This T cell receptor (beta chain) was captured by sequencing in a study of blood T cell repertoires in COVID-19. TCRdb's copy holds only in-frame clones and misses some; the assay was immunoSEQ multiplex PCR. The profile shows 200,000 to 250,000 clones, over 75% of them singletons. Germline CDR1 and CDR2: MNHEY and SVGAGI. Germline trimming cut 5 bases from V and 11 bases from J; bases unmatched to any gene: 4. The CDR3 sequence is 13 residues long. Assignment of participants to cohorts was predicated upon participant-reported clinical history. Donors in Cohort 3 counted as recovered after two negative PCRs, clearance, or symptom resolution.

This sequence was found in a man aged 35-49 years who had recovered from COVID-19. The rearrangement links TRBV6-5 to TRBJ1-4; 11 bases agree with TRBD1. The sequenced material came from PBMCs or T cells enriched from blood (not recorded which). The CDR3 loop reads CASSRDRGEKLFF. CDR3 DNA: TGTGCCAGCAGTCGGGACAGGGGGGAGAAACTGTTTTTT.